The 19 T cell receptor beta chains below come from one sample, sequenced in a study of early T cells in non-severe SARS-CoV-2 infection. TCRdb itself ran the 5' RACE reads through MiXCR, one entry per CDR3 protein. Of around 72,000 distinct CDR3 sequences detected, roughly 9.1% appear once; the ten largest clones hold about 8.3%. Source: whole blood, taken at baseline. The receptor set was obtained from an adult who was a healthcare worker with PCR-confirmed SARS-CoV-2 infection or an uninfected control (not recorded which).

This clonotype was found a few times. The chain recombines TRBV6-1 with TRBJ1-6; no reliable D call. Germline CDR1 reads MNHNS; CDR2 reads SASEGT. The CDR3 runs to 12 residues. V lost 4 bases and J 10 bases, leaving 8 bases between the germline ends. DNA of the CDR3: TGTGCCAGCAGTGTCCGGGGATCACCCCTCCACTTT. It codes for CASSVRGSPLHF.

The rearrangement uses TRBV12-3 or TRBV12-4 and TRBJ1-5; TRBD1 aligns across 7 bases. V trimming: 7 bases; J trimming: 4 bases; junction bases outside the gene matches: 10. This CDR3 is built from 15 residues. The CDR3 region has the DNA TGTGCCAGCATGACCCAGGGGGGTAGGAATCAGCCCCAGCATTTT. Protein: CASMTQGGRNQPQHF.

This clonotype was counted at least ten times. This sequence joins TRBV10-3 and TRBJ1-1, with TRBD1 as a possible D gene (6 bases). The V gene's germline CDR1 is ENHRY and CDR2 SYGVKD. CDR3 size: 11 residues. V was shortened by 8 bases and J by 7 bases, with 11 bases between the two germline ends. This CDR3 reads CAILEGVEAFF. CDR3 in DNA: TGTGCCATCCTCGAGGGGGTTGAAGCTTTCTTT.

This clonotype has more than one count but fewer than ten. The chain recombines TRBV10-2 with TRBJ2-1; the match to TRBD2 covers 13 bases. V dropped 8 bases and J dropped 4; count of bases not matched to a gene: 2. Germline CDR1 and CDR2: WSHSY and SAAADI. There are 14 residues in the CDR3. The CDR3 DNA sequence: TGCGCCAGCCGGACTAGCGGGAGATACAATGAGCAGTTCTTC. As protein: CASRTSGRYNEQFF.

Many counts were recorded for this clonotype. The genes are TRBV6-5 and TRBJ2-7; TRBD1 matches at 7 bases. J lost 7 bases, V lost 7 bases, and 10 bases had no gene match. The germline V gene encodes CDR1 MNHEY and CDR2 SVGAGI. This CDR3 has 13 amino acids. CDR3 bases: TGTGCCAGCACCCGGACAGGTGATGGAGAGCAGTACTTC. Protein: CASTRTGDGEQYF.

This sequence joins TRBV7-3 and TRBJ2-1, with D perhaps matching TRBD1 (6 bases). The CDR3 totals 15 residues. Germline loops: CDR1 SGHTA, CDR2 FQGTGA. V was cut by 5 bases and J by 0 bases, with 11 bases left in between. Written as DNA, the CDR3 is TGTGCCAGCAGCCCAAGAGGGGGCTCCTACAATGAGCAGTTCTTC. The encoded protein is CASSPRGGSYNEQFF.

This clonotype has more than one count but fewer than ten. This chain links TRBV27 with TRBJ1-2; the match to TRBD1 covers 8 bases. The V segment lost 10 bases and the J segment 6 bases; nucleotides outside the gene matches: 13. CDR1 and CDR2 (germline): MNHEY, SMNVEV (reference sequence). The CDR3 spans 14 residues. The DNA for the CDR3 is TGTGCCATCCGCCCAGGGGGCTCCCCCCATGGCTACACCTTC. Residues: CAIRPGGSPHGYTF.

This clonotype was recorded at least ten times. V usage is TRBV5-1 and J usage is TRBJ1-6; TRBD1 aligns across 10 bases. Germline CDR1 and CDR2: SGHRS and YFSETQ. Unmatched junction bases numbered 2, after V lost 4 bases and J lost 4 bases. The CDR3 has 15 residues. The CDR3 reads CASSPDRGYNSPLHF. CDR3 nucleotide sequence: TGCGCCAGCAGCCCGGACAGGGGGTATAATTCACCCCTCCACTTT.

In this sample, this clonotype turned up many times. The rearrangement links TRBV20-1 to TRBJ1-4; TRBD1 aligns across 7 bases. This CDR3 region has 13 residues. CDR1 DFQATT and CDR2 SNEGSKA come from the germline V gene (reference sequence). The trim removed 1 base at V and 8 bases at J, leaving 4 bases unmatched. CDR3 DNA: TGCAGTGCTAGAGGAGGGGGCAACGAAAAACTGTTTTTT. As protein: CSARGGGNEKLFF.

This clonotype occurred many times. The CDR3 reads CASRLDGSTDTQYF. The CDR3 region has the DNA TGTGCCAGCAGATTAGACGGCAGCACAGATACGCAGTATTTT. The rearrangement links TRBV6-5 to TRBJ2-3; D unclear. The germline V gene encodes CDR1 MNHEY and CDR2 SVGAGI. V gave up 6 bases and J gave up 0 bases, with 10 bases separating them. The CDR3 runs 14 residues.

This clonotype appeared many times. This chain connects TRBV4-2 to TRBJ2-1; 7 bases align to TRBD2. The CDR3 runs 16 residues. CDR1 and CDR2 from the germline V gene are LGHNA and YNFKEQ. V dropped 3 bases and J dropped 4; count of bases not matched to a gene: 9. The CDR3 here is CASSQNKLAIYNEQFF. The CDR3 DNA follows: TGTGCCAGCAGCCAGAACAAACTAGCGATTTACAATGAGCAGTTCTTC.

CDR3 coding DNA: TGTGCCAGCAGTTTCGGGCAGGGAAAACTGTTTTTT. This encodes CASSFGQGKLFF. The J gene is TRBJ1-4, the V gene TRBV27, with D possibly matching TRBD1 (5 bases). The CDR3 extends over 12 amino acids. V was trimmed by 3 bases and J by 10 bases, leaving 9 bases between them. Germline-derived CDR1 and CDR2 are MNHEY and SMNVEV (reference sequence). The variable domain in full, completed from reference TRBV27 and TRBJ1-4, reads EAQVTQNPRYLITVTGKKLTVTCSQNMNHEYMSWYRQDPGLGLRQIYYSMNVEVTDKGDVPEGYKVSRKEKRNFPLILESPSPNQTSLYFCASSFGQGKLFFGSGTQLSVL.

Comment on this clonotype: A much larger clone is a single base away; this may be a read error. The chain has TRBV7-3 and TRBJ2-7; 13 nucleotides match TRBD2. The CDR3 is 13 residues long. The germline V gene has CDR1 SGHTA and CDR2 FQGTGA. The CDR3 coding sequence is TGTGCCAGCAGCATAACGGGGACTAGCGGGAAGTACTTC. Its translation is CASSITGTSGKYF.

This clonotype was counted a few times. This sequence joins TRBV5-1 and TRBJ1-4, with a possible D match to TRBD1 (5 bases). In germline, CDR1 is SGHRS, CDR2 YFSETQ. V dropped 4 bases and J dropped 6 bases, with 13 bases sitting between them. The CDR3 contains 14 residues. CDR3 amino acids: CASSLGGGHEKLFF. The CDR3 DNA is TGCGCCAGCAGCCTAGGTGGGGGTCATGAAAAACTGTTTTTT. Full variable domain (outside the CDR3, taken from reference TRBV5-1 and TRBJ1-4): KAGVTQTPRYLIKTRGQQVTLSCSPISGHRSVSWYQQTPGQGLQFLFEYFSETQRNKGNFPGRFSGRQFSNSRSEMNVSTLELGDSALYLCASSLGGGHEKLFFGSGTQLSVL.

This clonotype was detected only a few times. For the CDR3, the DNA is TGTGCCAGCAGCGTAGGACCCGCGAACACCGGGGAGCTGTTTTTT. It yields the protein CASSVGPANTGELFF. This chain uses TRBV9 with TRBJ2-2; D remains ambiguous. Trimming shortened V by 0 bases and J by 0 bases, and 6 bases separated the two germline ends. Germline lookup yields CDR1 SGDLS and CDR2 YYNGEE. This CDR3 is built from 15 residues.

J is TRBJ1-4 and V is TRBV6-2 or TRBV6-3, with 9 positions matching TRBD1. The CDR3 contains 15 residues. Trimming removed 2 bases from V and 8 bases from J; junction bases left unmatched: 6. CDR1 is MNHEY and CDR2 is SVGEGT in the germline V gene. The CDR3 region has the DNA TGTGCCAGCAGTTACCCTGGGACAGGGAAGGAAAAACTGTTTTTT. Translating gives CASSYPGTGKEKLFF.

The V call is TRBV3-1, the J call TRBJ1-6; D is perhaps TRBD1 (5 bases). CDR3 length: 14 amino acids. Trimming left V 5 bases short and J 9 bases short, with 14 bases between. Germline V gene data show CDR1 as LGHDT and CDR2 as YNNKEL (reference sequence). The chain's CDR3 is CASSEQAQGSPLHF. In DNA form, the CDR3 reads TGTGCCAGCAGCGAACAGGCCCAGGGTTCACCCCTCCACTTT.

The rearrangement uses TRBV30 and TRBJ1-2; 11 bases fit TRBD1. Germline V gene sequence: CDR1 GTSNPN, CDR2 SVGIG (reference sequence). Germline trimming cut 3 bases from V and 8 bases from J; bases unmatched to any gene: 8. This CDR3 spans 14 amino acids. The CDR3 loop is CAWSTGQGARGYTF. Here the CDR3 DNA reads TGTGCCTGGAGCACCGGACAGGGGGCAAGAGGCTACACCTTC.

This clonotype was detected many times. The chain joins TRBV28 to TRBJ2-5, with D perhaps being TRBD1 or TRBD2 (5 bases each). CDR1 and CDR2 (germline): MDHEN, SYDVKM. This CDR3 is built from 14 residues. Trimming pared 6 bases from V and 5 bases from J, leaving 16 bases between. The CDR3 protein is CASSQPRGRETQYF. CDR3 nucleotides: TGTGCCAGCAGCCAGCCTCGGGGCCGGGAGACCCAGTACTTC.